This record covers a single T cell receptor beta chain. Produced via immunoSEQ multiplex PCR; TCRdb's table is partial and in-frame only. The table includes fewer than 120,000 clones, around 87% detected once. The data belong to a study of control samples from healthy donors and cancer patients. CDR1 SGHNT and CDR2 YENEEA come from the germline V gene. V lost 2 bases and J lost 6, with 22 bases in between. This CDR3 is 17 amino acids long. The sequenced sample consisted of PBMCs. The rearrangement links TRBV11-3 to TRBJ1-1, with a tentative D call TRBD1 (6 bases). The receptor's source is a woman aged 55-70 years with lung cancer. CDR3 sequence: CASSLLGGVEESAEAFF. In nucleotides, the CDR3 is TGTGCCAGCAGCTTATTAGGGGGTGTTGAGGAGAGCGCTGAAGCTTTCTTT.